This TCR beta chain stems from a study of T cells in Graves' hyperthyroidism and ophthalmopathy. The diagnoses drew upon clinical symptoms, serum thyroxine and TRAb, thyroid ultrasound and orbital computed tomography. V dropped 5 bases and J dropped 5 bases, with 6 bases sitting between them. The CDR3 is made up of 12 amino acids. RNA transcripts were the template for amplifying TCR beta CDR3 regions. The TCR CDR3 was amplified in a first-round RT-PCR using the HTBI primer set. TCRdb processed the multiplex PCR reads anew with MiXCR; each CDR3 protein has one entry. The sample holds about 480,000 distinct CDR3 sequences, 14% seen once. Study-wide results and caveats: Blood also showed most of the thyroid clonotypes that were expanded above 0.001.

This clonotype was detected many times. As yet, its antigen is unknown. The sequenced material came from blood. V gene TRBV12-3 or TRBV12-4 combines with J gene TRBJ1-4; D unresolved. This TCR was sampled from a woman aged 18-29 years with Graves' hyperthyroidism. CDR3 in amino acids: CASSAYNEKLFF. The DNA of the CDR3 is TGTGCCAGCAGTGCTTACAATGAAAAACTGTTTTTT.